One sample yielded the 5 T cell receptor beta chains listed below, sequenced in a study of blood T cell repertoires in COVID-19. Some clones are missing from TCRdb's copy, which holds only in-frame ones; the method was immunoSEQ multiplex PCR. The data contain 100,000 to 150,000 clones, approximately 74% of them singletons. The sample taken for sequencing was peripheral blood. The receptors were sampled from a man aged 55-75 years with acute or convalescent COVID-19.

This clone was recorded a few times. V gene TRBV6-5 combines with J gene TRBJ1-4; no clear D gene. Deletions cut 8 bases from V and 4 bases from J, with 14 bases between. The CDR3 is 14 amino acids. CDR1 MNHEY and CDR2 SVGAGI come from the germline V gene. CDR3 in DNA: TGTGCCAGCCGACTAGGGCGCCTTAATGAAAAACTGTTTTTT. Translated: CASRLGRLNEKLFF.

This clone was seen a few times. The rearrangement uses TRBV7-2 and TRBJ1-1; the D gene is possibly TRBD1 (5 bases). Trimming shortened V by 4 bases and J by 4 bases, and 13 bases separated the two germline ends. CDR1 is SGHTA and CDR2 is FQGNSA in the germline V gene. CDR3 length: 14 residues. The CDR3 sequence: CASSSQRGFTEAFF. For the CDR3, the DNA is TGTGCCAGCAGCTCCCAGCGGGGGTTCACTGAAGCTTTCTTT.

This chain links TRBV7-3 with TRBJ1-1; D not resolved. V shed 2 bases and J shed 9 bases, with 19 bases lying between them. The CDR3 is 15 residues long. The germline V gene encodes CDR1 SGHTA and CDR2 FQGTGA. CDR3 protein: CASSLLVPLSGKAFF. CDR3 bases: TGTGCCAGCAGCTTACTGGTCCCACTATCCGGTAAAGCTTTCTTT.

This clone was seen only once. This chain connects TRBV18 to TRBJ2-3, with D uncertain. CDR1 is KGHSH and CDR2 is LQKENI in the germline V gene. Trimming left V 4 bases short and J 2 bases short, with 10 bases between. The CDR3 length is 14 residues. CDR3 amino acids: CASSLARSTDTQYF. The CDR3, as DNA: TGTGCCAGCTCACTAGCCCGATCCACAGATACGCAGTATTTT.

This chain connects TRBV30 to TRBJ2-7; TRBD1 matches at 7 bases. Germline lookup yields CDR1 GTSNPN and CDR2 SVGIG (reference sequence). Trimming took 8 bases from V and 3 from J; bases not matched to a gene: 13. This CDR3 region has 14 residues. The CDR3 sequence is CAGTGASMIYEQYF. The CDR3, as DNA: TGTGCCGGAACAGGGGCGTCTATGATCTACGAGCAGTACTTC.